Each of the 23 T cell receptor beta chains below was sequenced from the same sample in a study of control samples from healthy donors and cancer patients. Data came from immunoSEQ multiplex PCR; TCRdb stores just in-frame clones and leaves some out. The sample gives approximately 230,000 clones, approximately 80% of which show up once; roughly 15% is in the top ten. The sequencing input was PBMCs. These TCRs come from a woman aged 60-70 years with lung cancer.

The rearrangement links TRBV18 to TRBJ1-5; D is perhaps TRBD1 (6 bases). The length of the CDR3 is 15 residues. The ends were cut back, 3 bases at V and 10 bases at J, with 19 bases in the middle. Germline V lookup: CDR1 KGHSH, CDR2 LQKENI. CDR3 sequence reads: CASSPTTGTVEPQHF. The DNA for the CDR3 is TGTGCCAGCTCACCTACAACAGGGACGGTAGAACCCCAGCATTTT. Complete variable domain (other parts from reference TRBV18 and TRBJ1-5): NAGVMQNPRHLVRRRGQEARLRCSPMKGHSHVYWYRQLPEEGLKFMVYLQKENIIDESGMPKERFSAEFPKEGPSILRIQQVVRGDSAAYFCASSPTTGTVEPQHFGDGTRLSIL.

This clone has a single count. Written as DNA, the CDR3 is TGTGCCAGCAGTCGAACCAGCTCCTATAATTCACCCCTCCACTTT. Protein: CASSRTSSYNSPLHF. The chain has TRBV6-5 and TRBJ1-6, with D uncertain. V was pared by 5 bases and J by 0 bases, with 8 bases between. This CDR3 region has 15 residues. The V gene's germline CDR1 is MNHEY and CDR2 SVGAGI.

V gene TRBV5-1 combines with J gene TRBJ1-6; no clear D gene. The germline CDR1 and CDR2 sequences are SGHRS and YFSETQ. CDR3 length: 15 residues. The V gene lost 4 bases and the J gene lost 8 bases, with 16 bases spanning the gap. The CDR3 DNA reads as TGCGCCAGCAGCCTGGAGGAGGGTCGATATTCACCCCTCCACTTT. This sequence encodes CASSLEEGRYSPLHF.

The rearrangement links TRBV2 to TRBJ2-5; the D gene is possibly TRBD1 (6 bases). CDR1 is SNHLY and CDR2 is FYNNEI in the germline V gene. The CDR3 has 14 residues. V shed 4 bases and J shed 6 bases, with 15 bases lying between them. The CDR3 loop is CASSGERGIKTQYF. The CDR3 DNA reads as TGTGCCAGCAGTGGAGAGAGGGGGATAAAGACCCAGTACTTC.

The chain uses TRBV2 and TRBJ2-7; D gene unclear. The germline V and J ends were trimmed by 7 bases and 10 bases, with 14 bases remaining between them. The CDR3 contains 11 residues. CDR1 and CDR2 from the germline V gene are SNHLY and FYNNEI. The CDR3 region is CASNELDNQYF. DNA of the CDR3: TGTGCCAGCAATGAGTTAGACAATCAGTACTTC.

The V call is TRBV20-1, the J call TRBJ2-1, with D possibly being TRBD2 (5 bases). Germline CDR1 DFQATT, CDR2 SNEGSKA (reference sequence). The germline V and J ends were trimmed by 3 bases and 10 bases, with 13 bases remaining between them. The CDR3 is made up of 12 amino acids. Here the CDR3 DNA reads TGCAGTGCTAGTAAGGACTCGGGCGAGCAGTTCTTC. This codes for CSASKDSGEQFF.

V usage is TRBV5-1 and J usage is TRBJ2-1; possibly TRBD1 or TRBD2 for D (6 bases each). There are 13 residues in the CDR3. Between the trimmed V and J ends, which lost 2 bases and 6 bases, there was a span of 9 bases. Germline CDR1 and CDR2: SGHRS and YFSETQ. CDR3 DNA sequence: TGCGCCAGCAGCTTAGGGGGGCCCAATGAGCAGTTCTTC. This sequence encodes CASSLGGPNEQFF.

CDR3: CASSPQDRAENSPLHF. The CDR3 nucleotides read TGCGCCAGCAGCCCCCAGGACAGGGCGGAAAATTCACCCCTCCACTTT. This sequence joins TRBV4-1 and TRBJ1-6, with TRBD1 matching over 8 bases. This CDR3 is built from 16 residues. CDR1 is MGHRA and CDR2 is YSYEKL in the germline V gene. V trimming: 4 bases; J trimming: 7 bases; junction bases outside the gene matches: 9.

Worth noting for this clone: Other nucleotide sequences in the sample specify the same CDR3. This chain joins TRBV18 and TRBJ2-5, with D unclear. Germline assignment: CDR1 KGHSH and CDR2 LQKENI. The CDR3 runs 11 residues. V was shortened by 6 bases and J by 3 bases, with 5 bases between the two germline ends. CDR3 DNA sequence: TGTGCCAGCTCCCCCGAAGAGACCCAGTACTTC. Its translation is CASSPEETQYF.

Note on this clone: This CDR3 is also generated by other DNA sequences in the sample. V gene TRBV27 combines with J gene TRBJ2-7, with D tentatively TRBD1 (6 bases). Trimming took 5 bases from V and 3 from J, leaving 11 bases between them. CDR1 and CDR2 (germline): MNHEY, SMNVEV (reference sequence). The CDR3 spans 13 residues. DNA for the CDR3: TGTGCCAGCAGTCCAGGACAGCTCTACGAGCAGTACTTC. It is translated as CASSPGQLYEQYF.

This rearrangement joins TRBV4-2 to TRBJ1-1; D perhaps matches TRBD1 (6 bases). Germline lookup yields CDR1 LGHNA and CDR2 YNFKEQ. The CDR3 consists of 15 residues. Trimming stripped 0 bases from V and 3 bases from J, with 11 bases between. This CDR3 is CASSQEGGGYTEAFF. CDR3 coding DNA: TGTGCCAGCAGCCAAGAGGGGGGCGGGTACACTGAAGCTTTCTTT.

To note about this clone: With a much larger clone just one base away, this may be a read error. The rearrangement uses TRBV7-2 and TRBJ1-3; a possible D gene is TRBD1 (6 bases). V was pared by 5 bases and J by 0 bases, with 8 bases between. This CDR3 is 14 amino acids long. Germline V CDR1 and CDR2: SGHTA, FQGNSA. In nucleotides, the CDR3 is TGTGCCAGCAGCCCGGACAGCTCTGGAAACACCATATATTTT. Its translation is CASSPDSSGNTIYF.

This clone was seen once. The CDR3 here is CASSTQTAMNTEAFF. CDR3 coding DNA: TGTGCCAGTAGTACTCAGACAGCGATGAACACTGAAGCTTTCTTT. The rearrangement joins TRBV19 to TRBJ1-1; D is possibly TRBD1 (5 bases). Germline CDR1 LNHDA, CDR2 SQIVND (reference sequence). The germline V and J ends were trimmed by 4 bases and 0 bases, with 12 bases remaining between them. The CDR3 loop spans 15 amino acids.

The chain recombines TRBV15 with TRBJ2-5, with 9 bases aligning to TRBD2. CDR3 length: 14 residues. V was clipped by 5 bases and J by 4 bases; unmatched bases: 5. Germline CDR1 LNHNV, CDR2 YYDKDF (reference sequence). The CDR3 DNA is TGTGCCACCAGCTCGCGGGGGGGAGGAGAGACCCAGTACTTC. Translating gives CATSSRGGGETQYF. Full variable domain (missing parts from reference TRBV15 and TRBJ2-5): DAMVIQNPRYQVTQFGKPVTLSCSQTLNHNVMYWYQQKSSQAPKLLFHYYDKDFNNEADTPDNFQSRRPNTSFCFLDIRSPGLGDTAMYLCATSSRGGGETQYFGPGTRLLVL.

The V and J genes are TRBV6-5 and TRBJ2-1; 13 bases are a match to TRBD2. Germline loops: CDR1 MNHEY, CDR2 SVGAGI. The CDR3 is made up of 15 amino acids. The V segment lost 6 bases and the J segment 7 bases; nucleotides outside the gene matches: 6. CDR3 region: CASRDGLAGVNEQFF. The CDR3 coding sequence is TGTGCCAGCAGGGACGGACTAGCGGGAGTAAATGAGCAGTTCTTC.

The rearrangement uses TRBV24-1 and TRBJ2-5; no clear D. CDR1 and CDR2 (germline): KGHDR, SFDVKD. CDR3 length: 13 amino acids. The V and J ends lost 9 bases and 1 base respectively, with 11 bases between them. CDR3 DNA: TGTGCCACCTCTCATCGCCTCCAAGAGACCCAGTACTTC. It is translated as CATSHRLQETQYF.

The chain joins TRBV3-1 (or the pseudogene TRBV3-2) to TRBJ2-1; D uncertain. V gave up 0 bases and J gave up 5 bases, with 8 bases separating them. Per the germline V gene, CDR1 is LGHDT and CDR2 is YNNKEL (reference sequence). The CDR3 covers 14 residues. The CDR3 here is CASSQDELNNEQFF. CDR3 nucleotides: TGTGCCAGCAGCCAAGACGAACTCAACAATGAGCAGTTCTTC.

The chain joins TRBV9 to TRBJ2-5; TRBD2 might be the D (7 bases). Germline CDR1 is SGDLS and CDR2 is YYNGEE. V lost 4 bases and J lost 4, with 20 bases in between. This CDR3 comprises 16 residues. CDR3 residues: CASSPPGGHIGETQYF. In nucleotides, the CDR3 is TGTGCCAGCAGCCCTCCCGGGGGGCATATCGGAGAGACCCAGTACTTC.

This sequence joins TRBV18 and TRBJ2-1; TRBD2 aligns across 8 bases. With V trimmed by 5 bases and J by 0 bases, 6 bases remained unmatched. CDR3 length: 16 amino acids. The V gene's germline CDR1 is KGHSH and CDR2 LQKENI. CDR3 amino acids: CASSSAGANSYNEQFF. The CDR3 DNA reads as TGTGCCAGCTCATCAGCGGGGGCCAACTCCTACAATGAGCAGTTCTTC.

Concerning this clone itself: Other DNA sequences in the same sample also yield this CDR3. The genes are TRBV15 and TRBJ1-4; D not resolved. The V end lost 0 bases, the J end lost 8 bases, and 10 bases lay between the germline ends. This CDR3 has 14 amino acids. Looked up from germline, CDR1 is LNHNV and CDR2 is YYDKDF (reference sequence). The CDR3 region has the DNA TGTGCCACCAGCAGAGATCCACAAGGCGAAAAACTGTTTTTT. This translates into CATSRDPQGEKLFF.

The chain employs TRBV7-3 and TRBJ2-7; TRBD2 might be the D (5 bases). This CDR3 comprises 14 residues. Trimming took 1 base from V and 6 from J, leaving 13 bases between them. Per the germline V gene, CDR1 is SGHTA and CDR2 is FQGTGA. This chain's CDR3 is CASSLNRGSAEQYF. DNA of the CDR3: TGTGCCAGCAGCTTAAATCGGGGATCCGCCGAGCAGTACTTC.

The chain employs TRBV7-2 and TRBJ2-7; D gene uncertain. The germline CDR1 and CDR2 sequences are SGHTA and FQGNSA. This CDR3 is 13 amino acids long. Trimming took 8 bases from V and 2 from J, leaving 13 bases between them. The CDR3 protein is CASAVAATYEQYF. The CDR3 DNA follows: TGTGCCAGCGCCGTCGCAGCCACCTACGAGCAGTACTTC.

The genes are TRBV3-1 (or the pseudogene TRBV3-2) and TRBJ2-1; a possible D gene is TRBD1 (6 bases). The germline V gene has CDR1 LGHDT and CDR2 YNNKEL (reference sequence). There are 17 residues in the CDR3. V was clipped by 0 bases and J by 6 bases, with 18 bases between them. CDR3 sequence: CASSQDYGAGVRNEQFF. In nucleotides, the CDR3 is TGTGCCAGCAGCCAAGATTACGGGGCAGGGGTTCGCAATGAGCAGTTCTTC.